These 7 T cell receptor beta chains share one sample of origin, sequenced in a study of identical twins. TCRdb independently ran MiXCR on the 5' RACE reads; one entry per CDR3 protein. The sample yields about 200,000 distinct CDR3 sequences, 5.5% to 7.5% seen once. These sequences were also reported in another study, on T cells expressing NK-cell markers.

Material for sequencing was CD8+ T cells sorted from blood. These receptors all stem from a woman aged 18-29 years in good health.

Many counts were recorded for this clonotype. The V and J genes are TRBV7-8 and TRBJ2-3; D is possibly TRBD2 (5 bases). Germline CDR1 and CDR2: SGHVS and FQNEAQ. The germline V and J ends were trimmed by 1 base and 6 bases, with 11 bases remaining between them. The CDR3 loop spans 14 amino acids. DNA for the CDR3: TGTGCCAGCAGCTTAGGAGGCGGCGGGGATACGCAGTATTTT. Protein sequence: CASSLGGGGDTQYF.

The rearrangement uses TRBV9 and TRBJ2-6; 9 positions match TRBD2. CDR3 size: 19 residues. V gave up 0 bases and J gave up 0 bases; unmatched junction bases: 7. The germline V gene encodes CDR1 SGDLS and CDR2 YYNGEE. The DNA of the CDR3 is TGTGCCAGCAGCGTAGCTAGAGCTAGCGGGGACTCTGGGGCCAACGTCCTGACTTTC. Protein product: CASSVARASGDSGANVLTF.

This clonotype was recorded at least ten times. This chain links TRBV12-3 or TRBV12-4 with TRBJ2-3, with TRBD2 matching over 9 bases. The V and J ends lost 4 bases and 4 bases, in that order; junction bases with no gene match: 6. The CDR3 loop spans 15 amino acids. The CDR3 sequence is CASSSPSGEADTQYF. The DNA for the CDR3 is TGTGCCAGCAGTTCGCCTAGCGGGGAGGCAGATACGCAGTATTTT.

This clonotype was found a few times. The chain recombines TRBV27 with TRBJ2-7, with TRBD2 identical over 9 bases. This CDR3 contains 15 residues. Per germline, CDR1 MNHEY and CDR2 SMNVEV (reference sequence). V gave up 4 bases and J gave up 7 bases; unmatched junction bases: 11. DNA for the CDR3: TGTGCCAGCAGTTCCCCCCCGGGACTAGCATTTGAGCAGTACTTC. The encoded protein is CASSSPPGLAFEQYF.

The genes are TRBV12-3 or TRBV12-4 and TRBJ2-7; 7 positions match TRBD2. There are 16 residues in the CDR3. V was pared by 1 base and J by 9 bases, with 15 bases of the junction left unmatched. The CDR3 DNA is TGTGCCAGCAGTTTAGAGGGGAGCGGGAAAGGGCGCGGGCAGTACTTC. Residues: CASSLEGSGKGRGQYF.

The genes are TRBV3-1 and TRBJ2-3, with 11 nucleotides matching TRBD2. This CDR3 has 16 amino acids. V lost 5 bases to trimming and J lost 5 bases; unmatched junction nucleotides: 9. Germline assignment: CDR1 LGHDT and CDR2 YNNKEL (reference sequence). Here the CDR3 reads CASSLNSGGGGDTQYF. CDR3 bases: TGTGCCAGCAGCTTAAATAGCGGGGGGGGAGGAGATACGCAGTATTTT.

This clonotype came up many times. One end of the junction varies from germline; a read error may be responsible. The rearrangement uses TRBV11-2 and TRBJ2-7, with D possibly being TRBD1 (6 bases). In germline, CDR1 is SGHAT, CDR2 FQNNGV. There are 14 residues in the CDR3. Written as DNA, the CDR3 is TGTGCCAGCAACTTATGGGGGCGCGAGTACGAGCAGTACTTC. This translates into CASNLWGREYEQYF.